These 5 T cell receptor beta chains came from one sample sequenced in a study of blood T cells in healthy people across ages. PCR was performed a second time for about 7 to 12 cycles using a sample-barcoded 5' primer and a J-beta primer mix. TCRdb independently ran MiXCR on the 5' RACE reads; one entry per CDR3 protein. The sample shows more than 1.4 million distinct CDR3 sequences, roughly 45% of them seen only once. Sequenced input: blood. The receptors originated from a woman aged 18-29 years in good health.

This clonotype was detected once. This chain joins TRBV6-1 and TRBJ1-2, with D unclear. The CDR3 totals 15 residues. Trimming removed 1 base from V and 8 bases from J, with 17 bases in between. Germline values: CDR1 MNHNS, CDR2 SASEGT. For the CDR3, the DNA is TGTGCCAGCAGTGAAGGTGCAGGTGTGGTCGGAGGCTACACCTTC. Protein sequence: CASSEGAGVVGGYTF.

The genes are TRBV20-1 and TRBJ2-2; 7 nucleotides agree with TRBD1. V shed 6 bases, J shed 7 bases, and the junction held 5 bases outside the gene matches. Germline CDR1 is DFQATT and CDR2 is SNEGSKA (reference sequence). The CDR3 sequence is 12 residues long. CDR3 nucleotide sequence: TGCAGTGCCCTACAGGGGAGCGGGGAGCTGTTTTTT. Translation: CSALQGSGELFF.

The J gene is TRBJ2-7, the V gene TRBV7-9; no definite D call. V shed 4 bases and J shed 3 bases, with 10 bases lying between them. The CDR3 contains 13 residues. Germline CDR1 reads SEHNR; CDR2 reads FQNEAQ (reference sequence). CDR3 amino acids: CASSSSTLYEQYF. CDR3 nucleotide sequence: TGTGCCAGCAGCTCCTCAACCCTCTACGAGCAGTACTTC. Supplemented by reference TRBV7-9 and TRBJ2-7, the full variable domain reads DTGVSQNPRHKITKRGQNVTFRCDPISEHNRLYWYRQTLGQGPEFLTYFQNEAQLEKSRLLSDRFSAERPKGSFSTLEIQRTEQGDSAMYLCASSSSTLYEQYFGPGTRLTVT.

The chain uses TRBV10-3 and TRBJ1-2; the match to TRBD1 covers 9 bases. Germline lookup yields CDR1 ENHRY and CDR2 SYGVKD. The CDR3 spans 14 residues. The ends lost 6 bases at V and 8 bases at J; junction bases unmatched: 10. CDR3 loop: CAISPTGGYNGYTF. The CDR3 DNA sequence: TGTGCCATCAGCCCGACAGGGGGGTATAACGGCTACACCTTC.

CDR3 nucleotide sequence: TGTGCCAGCAGCGAAAGGACAGGGGAGACCCAGTACTTC. This sequence encodes CASSERTGETQYF. J is TRBJ2-5 and V is TRBV7-9; 8 bases agree with TRBD1. The germline gives CDR1 SEHNR, CDR2 FQNEAQ (reference sequence). V dropped 5 bases and J dropped 5; count of bases not matched to a gene: 4. The CDR3 consists of 13 residues.